The 8 T cell receptor beta chains below were found in one sample sequenced in a study of human T cells and chemical hapten exposure. A single record per CDR3 protein comes from TCRdb applying MiXCR to the RACE reads. Of some 340,000 distinct CDR3 sequences listed, about 7% were seen once; the top ten hold 8.4%. Regarding time point: patch test 1, 2 weeks after DPC sensitization. The treatment here: therapeutic diphenylcyclopropenone sensitization with weekly scalp DPC. The sequenced sample was whole blood, obtained in connection with sensitization to the hapten diphenylcyclopropenone (DPC). The receptors shown here come from a young woman with alopecia areata. Some clones in this sample may be carry-over from other donors' samples.

At least ten counts were recorded for this clonotype. J is TRBJ2-2 and V is TRBV11-1; 9 nucleotides match TRBD1. Germline V lookup: CDR1 SGHAT, CDR2 FQDESV (reference sequence). There are 15 residues in the CDR3. With 1 base clipped from V and 3 bases from J, the junction kept 0 bases outside the gene matches. The CDR3 loop is CASSLGQGDTGELFF. In DNA form, the CDR3 reads TGTGCCAGCAGCTTAGGACAGGGGGACACCGGGGAGCTGTTTTTT.

V gene TRBV12-3 or TRBV12-4 combines with J gene TRBJ1-1; D gene unclear. Trimming cost V 5 bases and J 7 bases, with 8 bases left between them. This CDR3 contains 11 residues. The DNA for the CDR3 is TGTGCCAGCAGTCTAAGTGTTGAAGCTTTCTTT. Translation: CASSLSVEAFF.

The chain combines TRBV5-6 with TRBJ1-1; tentative D call: TRBD1 (6 bases). This CDR3 contains 14 residues. The V end lost 0 bases, the J end lost 3 bases, and 9 bases lay between the germline ends. Per germline, CDR1 SGHDT and CDR2 YYEEEE. CDR3 region: CASSLGDTYTEAFF. The CDR3 DNA follows: TGTGCCAGCAGCTTGGGGGACACTTACACTGAAGCTTTCTTT.

V gene TRBV27 combines with J gene TRBJ1-2; D is uncertain. Germline V CDR1 and CDR2: MNHEY, SMNVEV (reference sequence). The germline V and J ends were trimmed by 2 bases and 2 bases, with 9 bases remaining between them. The CDR3 is 14 amino acids. DNA of the CDR3: TGTGCCAGCAGTTTAACTCCTAGCAACTATGGCTACACCTTC. This encodes CASSLTPSNYGYTF.

This clonotype was recorded at least ten times. The chain joins TRBV20-1 to TRBJ1-1; D is ambiguous. Germline V CDR1 and CDR2: DFQATT, SNEGSKA (reference sequence). This CDR3 has 15 residues. Trimming took off 4 bases at V and 0 bases at J, with 15 bases between the two ends. The CDR3: CSAMPFNLLNTEAFF. The CDR3 DNA is TGCAGTGCTATGCCCTTCAATCTATTGAACACTGAAGCTTTCTTT.

The chain has TRBV7-2 and TRBJ2-1; a weak D match, TRBD2 (6 bases). CDR3 size: 12 residues. V lost 5 bases and J 13 bases, leaving 15 bases between the germline ends. From germline, CDR1 is SGHTA and CDR2 FQGNSA. CDR3 in amino acids: CASSQDYLNQFF. The CDR3 region has the DNA TGTGCCAGCAGCCAGGACTACCTGAATCAGTTCTTC.

This clonotype was detected a few times. The V and J genes are TRBV20-1 and TRBJ2-3; 7 positions match TRBD2. Germline V gene lookup returns CDR1 DFQATT and CDR2 SNEGSKA (reference sequence). The V segment lost 5 bases and the J segment 3 bases; nucleotides outside the gene matches: 8. CDR3 length: 14 residues. In nucleotides, the CDR3 is TGCAGTGCTTCTCGACAGCGGGGTACAGATACGCAGTATTTT. This sequence encodes CSASRQRGTDTQYF.

This clonotype has just a few counts. The chain couples TRBV20-1 to TRBJ2-1, with 8 positions matching TRBD2. Germline trimming cut 1 base from V and 4 bases from J; bases unmatched to any gene: 6. Looked up from germline, CDR1 is DFQATT and CDR2 is SNEGSKA (reference sequence). This CDR3 is 15 amino acids long. CDR3 sequence: CSARGSGDFYNEQFF. CDR3 DNA: TGCAGTGCTAGAGGTAGCGGGGATTTTTACAATGAGCAGTTCTTC.